This T cell receptor (beta chain) was sequenced in a study of T-cell memory formation after mild COVID-19. This clonotype was seen a handful of times. Its antigen is still unknown. TCRdb processed the 5' RACE reads anew with MiXCR; each CDR3 protein has one entry. The sample gives 250,000 to 350,000 distinct CDR3 sequences, around a sixth of which show up once; more than 20% is in the top ten. Trimming left V 6 bases short and J 4 bases short, with 12 bases between. The length of the CDR3 is 12 residues. The germline gives CDR1 DFQATT, CDR2 SNEGSKA (reference sequence). Study observations and caveats: In pre-infection memory, a portion of responding clones appeared, which suggested that cross-reactive memory joined.

The source of this sequence is a man between 18 and 35 years old who had mild COVID-19 (a few samples of this study predate the infection). Cell type and time point are not known. The chain links TRBV20-1 to TRBJ2-5, with D possibly TRBD2 on 6 matching bases. The sequencing input was PBMCs or a T cell subset sorted from them (not recorded which). The CDR3 reads CSAEGTRETQYF. The CDR3 region has the DNA TGCAGTGCGGAGGGGACTCGAGAGACCCAGTACTTC.